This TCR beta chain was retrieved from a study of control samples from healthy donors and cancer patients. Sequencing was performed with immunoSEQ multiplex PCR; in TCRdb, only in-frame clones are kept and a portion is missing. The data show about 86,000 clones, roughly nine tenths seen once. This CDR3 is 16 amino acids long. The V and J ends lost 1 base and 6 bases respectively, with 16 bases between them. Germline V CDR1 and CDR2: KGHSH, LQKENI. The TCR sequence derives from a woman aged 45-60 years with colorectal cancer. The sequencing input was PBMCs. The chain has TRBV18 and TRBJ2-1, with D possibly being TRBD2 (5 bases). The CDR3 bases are TGTGCCAGCTCACCACAGGAGGCCAAGGGTTCCAATGAGCAGTTCTTC. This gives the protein CASSPQEAKGSNEQFF.